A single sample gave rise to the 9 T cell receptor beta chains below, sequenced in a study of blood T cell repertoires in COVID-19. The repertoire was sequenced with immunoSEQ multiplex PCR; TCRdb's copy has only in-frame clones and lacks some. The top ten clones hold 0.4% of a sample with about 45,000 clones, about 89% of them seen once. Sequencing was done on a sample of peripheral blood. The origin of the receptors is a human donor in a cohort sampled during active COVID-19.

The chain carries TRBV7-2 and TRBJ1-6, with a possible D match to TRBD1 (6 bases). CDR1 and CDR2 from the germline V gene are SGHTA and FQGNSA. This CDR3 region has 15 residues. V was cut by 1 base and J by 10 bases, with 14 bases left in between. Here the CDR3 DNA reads TGTGCCAGCAGCTTAGTAGGTGACAGGCCCTCACCCCTCCACTTT. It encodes CASSLVGDRPSPLHF.

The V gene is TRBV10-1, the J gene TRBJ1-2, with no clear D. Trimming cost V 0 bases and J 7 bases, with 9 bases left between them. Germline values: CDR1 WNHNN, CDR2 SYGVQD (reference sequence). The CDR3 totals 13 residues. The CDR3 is CASSESSGLGYTF. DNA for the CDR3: TGCGCCAGCAGTGAGTCGTCAGGCCTTGGCTACACCTTC.

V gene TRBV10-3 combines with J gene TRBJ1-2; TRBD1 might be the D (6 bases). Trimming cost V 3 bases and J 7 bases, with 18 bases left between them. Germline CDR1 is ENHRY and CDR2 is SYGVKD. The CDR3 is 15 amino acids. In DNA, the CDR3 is TGTGCCATCAGTGATAAGGGAGCGGGGGCGGGTGGCTACACCTTC. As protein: CAISDKGAGAGGYTF.

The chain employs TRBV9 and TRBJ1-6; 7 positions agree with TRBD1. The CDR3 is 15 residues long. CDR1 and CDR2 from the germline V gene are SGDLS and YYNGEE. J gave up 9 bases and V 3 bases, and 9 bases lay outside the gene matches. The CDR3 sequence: CASSAETGLGSPLHF. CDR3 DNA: TGTGCCAGCAGCGCAGAGACAGGGCTGGGTTCACCCCTCCACTTT.

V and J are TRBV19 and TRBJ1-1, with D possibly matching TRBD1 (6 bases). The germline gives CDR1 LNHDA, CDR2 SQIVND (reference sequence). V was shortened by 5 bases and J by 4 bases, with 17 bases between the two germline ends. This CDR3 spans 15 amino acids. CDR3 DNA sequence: TGTGCCAGTAGTGTGTCAGGGGTAATGGGCACTGAAGCTTTCTTT. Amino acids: CASSVSGVMGTEAFF.

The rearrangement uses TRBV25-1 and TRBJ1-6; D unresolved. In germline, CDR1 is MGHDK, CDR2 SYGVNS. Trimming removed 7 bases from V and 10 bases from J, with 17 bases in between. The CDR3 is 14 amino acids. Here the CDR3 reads CASISSGARSPLHF. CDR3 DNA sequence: TGTGCCAGCATTTCGAGCGGTGCGAGATCACCCCTCCACTTT. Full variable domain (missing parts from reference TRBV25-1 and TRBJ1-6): EADIYQTPRYLVIGTGKKITLECSQTMGHDKMYWYQQDPGMELHLIHYSYGVNSTEKGDLSSESTVSRIRTEHFPLTLESARPSHTSQYLCASISSGARSPLHFGNGTRLTVT.

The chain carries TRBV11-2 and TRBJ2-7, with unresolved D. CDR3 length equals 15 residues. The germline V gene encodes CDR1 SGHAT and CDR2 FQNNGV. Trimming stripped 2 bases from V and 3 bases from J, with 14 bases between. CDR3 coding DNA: TGTGCCAGCAGCTTACAACGAACCGACAACTACGAGCAGTACTTC. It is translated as CASSLQRTDNYEQYF.

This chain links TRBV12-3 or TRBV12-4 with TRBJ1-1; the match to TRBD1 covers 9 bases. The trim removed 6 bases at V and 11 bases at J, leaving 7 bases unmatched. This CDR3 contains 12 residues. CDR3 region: CASSNRGPGAFF. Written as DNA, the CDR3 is TGTGCCAGCAGCAACAGGGGGCCGGGGGCTTTCTTT.

The CDR3 spells CASSFSGTTYEQYF. CDR3 sequence (DNA): TGCGCCAGCAGCTTCAGCGGGACTACCTACGAGCAGTACTTC. The chain carries TRBV5-1 and TRBJ2-7, with 7 bases that match TRBD2. Germline CDR1 is SGHRS and CDR2 is YFSETQ. Unmatched junction bases numbered 4, after V lost 2 bases and J lost 2 bases. The CDR3 runs to 14 residues.